The rows below give T cell receptor beta chains drawn from one sample of a study of cytomegalovirus exposure and HLA in healthy donors. Assay used: immunoSEQ multiplex PCR; TCRdb lists only in-frame clones, some missing. The table lists hundreds of thousands of clones, around four fifths of them singletons, with 3% to 4.5% in the top ten. What was sequenced was PBMCs. The receptor source for this set is a male donor in good health and CMV-seronegative. Both conserved end residues are part of each CDR3. Fields, in order: D gene, J gene, V gene, clone size, CDR3 protein, CDR3 DNA. D genes are given only for firm matches. Clone size is stated in some rows and not others, as once, few, many or a class when expanded.

>TRBD2|TRBJ2-5|TRBV20-1|NA
CSASGGETQYF
TGCAGTGCGTCCGGGGGGGAGACCCAGTACTTC
>NA|TRBJ1-2|TRBV2|NA
CASSRDSIPSNYGYTF
TGTGCCAGCAGTCGGGATTCTATCCCCTCTAACTATGGCTACACCTTC
>NA|TRBJ2-7|TRBV4-1|few
CASSQRSPEGDEQYF
TGCGCCAGCAGCCAGAGAAGTCCGGAGGGAGACGAGCAGTACTTC
>TRBD1|TRBJ2-2|TRBV11-2|NA
CASSLVGQVNTGELFF
TGTGCCAGCAGCTTAGTGGGACAGGTGAACACCGGGGAGCTGTTTTTT
>TRBD2|TRBJ2-3|TRBV7-3|NA
CASSLGLATSTDTQYF
TGTGCCAGCAGCTTAGGACTAGCGACTAGCACAGATACGCAGTATTTT
>TRBD2|TRBJ2-1|TRBV27|NA
CASGTSGYNEQFF
TGTGCCAGTGGGACTAGCGGCTACAATGAGCAGTTCTTC
>NA|TRBJ2-5|TRBV28|NA
CASVPSVGGIGETQYF
TGTGCCAGCGTCCCCTCCGTGGGGGGAATAGGGGAGACCCAGTACTTC
>NA|TRBJ1-1|TRBV7-9|NA
CSSSLGGGRFPEAFF
TGTTCCAGCAGCTTAGGGGGGGGCCGATTTCCTGAAGCTTTCTTT
>NA|TRBJ1-1|TRBV27|NA
CASKVGGNTEAFF
TGTGCCAGCAAGGTAGGAGGGAACACTGAAGCTTTCTTT
>TRBD1|TRBJ1-6|TRBV4-1|NA
CASSRYDRGQDNSPLHF
TGCGCCAGCAGCCGCTATGACAGGGGGCAGGATAATTCACCCCTCCACTTT
>TRBD2|TRBJ2-7|TRBV19|NA
CASGSGRSSSYEQYF
TGTGCCAGTGGCAGCGGGAGGTCAAGCTCCTACGAGCAGTACTTC
>NA|TRBJ2-7|TRBV6-5|NA
CASSSPGGSSYEQYF
TGTGCCAGCAGTTCCCCGGGTGGGAGCTCCTACGAGCAGTACTTC
>NA|TRBJ2-5|TRBV6-1|NA
CASSGGSGQETQYF
TGTGCCAGCAGTGGCGGTAGCGGCCAAGAGACCCAGTACTTC
>NA|TRBJ2-7|TRBV27|NA
CASSARTGPVYEQYF
TGTGCCAGCAGCGCTAGAACAGGTCCAGTCTACGAGCAGTACTTC
>TRBD2|TRBJ2-1|TRBV4-1|NA
CASSQGGREGDNEQFF
TGCGCCAGCAGCCAAGGCGGGCGGGAGGGCGACAATGAGCAGTTCTTC
>TRBD1|TRBJ1-5|TRBV28|NA
CASSYRGGNQPQHF
TGTGCCAGCAGTTACAGGGGTGGCAATCAGCCCCAGCATTTT
>TRBD1|TRBJ2-2|TRBV28|NA
CASSFYHLGSRTGISGELFF
TGTGCCAGCAGTTTTTACCATTTGGGCTCGCGGACAGGGATTTCCGGGGAGCTGTTTTTT
>NA|TRBJ2-7|TRBV19|NA
CASSMGSGRYEQYF
TGTGCCAGTAGTATGGGCAGCGGCCGCTACGAGCAGTACTTC
>NA|TRBJ2-2|TRBV19|NA
CASSIGLVTGELFF
TGTGCCAGTAGTATAGGTTTAGTTACCGGGGAGCTGTTTTTT
>NA|TRBJ2-2|TRBV28|NA
CASSLSGVGELFF
TGTGCCAGCAGTTTATCAGGGGTCGGGGAGCTGTTTTTT
>TRBD1|TRBJ2-3|TRBV18|NA
CASSPPTGRTDTQYF
TGTGCCAGCTCACCACCGACAGGGCGGACAGATACGCAGTATTTT
>NA|TRBJ2-1|TRBV4-1|once
CASSQQAVSSYNEQFF
TGCGCCAGCAGCCAACAAGCGGTAAGCTCCTACAATGAGCAGTTCTTC
>NA|TRBJ2-6|TRBV14|few
CASSPPGGIFRAGANVLTF
TGTGCCAGCAGTCCGCCCGGGGGTATTTTCAGGGCTGGGGCCAACGTCCTGACTTTC
>NA|TRBJ2-7|TRBV11-2|NA
CASSLDEASIYEQYF
TGTGCCAGCAGCTTAGATGAGGCAAGTATATACGAGCAGTACTTC
>TRBD2|TRBJ2-7|TRBV4-1|few
CASSQDPFMREFREQYF
TGCGCCAGCAGCCAAGATCCTTTTATGCGGGAGTTCCGCGAGCAGTACTTC
>NA|TRBJ2-7|TRBV5-6|NA
CASSVGQKNFYEQYF
TGTGCCAGCAGTGTTGGTCAGAAGAATTTTTACGAGCAGTACTTC
>TRBD2|TRBJ2-2|TRBV18|NA
CASSPPTSGRSGELFF
TGTGCCAGCTCACCCCCGACTAGCGGGAGATCCGGGGAGCTGTTTTTT
>NA|TRBJ2-1|TRBV7-2|NA
CASSSVTSFSEQFF
TGTGCCAGCAGCTCCGTTACTAGTTTCTCTGAGCAGTTCTTC
>TRBD1|TRBJ2-7|TRBV28|NA
CASSRGYSYEQYF
TGTGCCAGCAGCAGGGGGTACTCCTACGAGCAGTACTTC
>TRBD1|TRBJ1-1|TRBV6-1|once
CASSGQGATEAFF
TGTGCCAGCAGCGGACAGGGAGCCACTGAAGCTTTCTTT
>TRBD1|TRBJ2-1|TRBV5-1|NA
CASSLQGDEQFF
TGCGCCAGCAGCTTACAGGGGGATGAGCAGTTCTTC
>TRBD2|TRBJ2-7|TRBV11-2|NA
CASSLSRSGSGEQYF
TGTGCCAGCAGCTTAAGTCGTAGCGGGAGCGGCGAGCAGTACTTC
>TRBD1|TRBJ2-7|TRBV19|few
CASSVDRGSYEQYF
TGTGCCAGTAGTGTGGACAGGGGTAGCTACGAGCAGTACTTC
>NA|TRBJ1-2|TRBV5-8|NA
CASSLLNYGYTF
TGTGCCAGCAGCTTACTTAACTATGGCTACACCTTC
>NA|TRBJ1-4|TRBV9|NA
CASSVAAGKGEKLFF
TGTGCCAGCAGCGTAGCGGCAGGGAAGGGCGAAAAACTGTTTTTT
>NA|TRBJ2-1|TRBV2|NA
CASQLTGPNEQFF
TGTGCCAGTCAATTGACAGGACCCAATGAGCAGTTCTTC
>NA|TRBJ2-1|TRBV9|few
CASSPSALHPGNEQFF
TGTGCCAGCAGCCCCTCTGCGCTCCACCCAGGGAATGAGCAGTTCTTC
>NA|TRBJ1-1|TRBV27|NA
CAISAGVVNTEAFF
TGTGCCATCTCGGCCGGGGTTGTAAATACTGAAGCTTTCTTT
>TRBD2|TRBJ2-2|TRBV15|NA
CATRGIGREGRTGELFF
TGTGCCACCAGAGGGATAGGGCGGGAGGGCCGGACCGGGGAGCTGTTTTTT
>NA|TRBJ1-5|TRBV21-1|NA
CASSPPGHKPYRDQPQHF
TGTGCCAGCAGCCCCCCGGGTCATAAACCCTACAGGGACCAGCCCCAGCATTTT
>TRBD1|TRBJ1-2|TRBV2|NA
CASSEMGQNYGYTF
TGTGCCAGCAGTGAAATGGGACAGAACTATGGCTACACCTTC